This is a list of T cell receptor beta chains from one sample in a study of blood T cell repertoires in COVID-19. Method: immunoSEQ multiplex PCR; TCRdb's copy keeps in-frame clones and lacks some. Of 250,000 to 400,000 clones in the sample, roughly 90% are singletons; the top ten hold under 3.5%. Sequenced: peripheral blood. These receptors were collected from a woman aged 25-40 years with COVID-19, enrolled during active disease. The CDR3 runs from the conserved cysteine through the conserved F or W. Fields, in order: CDR3 protein, CDR3 DNA, clone size, D gene, V gene, J gene, CDR3 length. A D gene is named only where the DNA matches it firmly. Clone size appears in some rows only: once, few, many, or a class for an expanded clone.

CDR3 protein: CASSQDRTAGGPGETQYF
CDR3 DNA: TGTGCCAGCAGCCAAGATCGGACAGCGGGAGGGCCAGGGGAGACCCAGTACTTC
clone size: -
D gene: TRBD2
V gene: TRBV3-1/TRBV3-2
J gene: TRBJ2-5
CDR3 length: 18

CDR3 protein: CASSPNGDRIDEQYF
CDR3 DNA: TGCGCCAGCAGCCCCAACGGGGACAGGATAGACGAGCAGTACTTC
clone size: -
D gene: TRBD1
V gene: TRBV5-1
J gene: TRBJ2-7
CDR3 length: 15

CDR3 protein: CASSEAGPASGSYEQYF
CDR3 DNA: TGTGCCAGCAGTGAAGCGGGCCCAGCTAGCGGCTCCTACGAGCAGTACTTC
clone size: -
D gene: TRBD2
V gene: TRBV2
J gene: TRBJ2-7
CDR3 length: 17

CDR3 protein: CSASQGDNQPQHF
CDR3 DNA: TGCAGTGCTAGTCAGGGGGATAATCAGCCCCAGCATTTT
clone size: -
D gene: TRBD1
V gene: TRBV20-1
J gene: TRBJ1-5
CDR3 length: 13

CDR3 protein: CASSASGSRETQYF
CDR3 DNA: TGTGCCAGCAGCGCCTCCGGAAGCAGGGAGACCCAGTACTTC
clone size: once
D gene: -
V gene: TRBV9
J gene: TRBJ2-5
CDR3 length: 14

CDR3 protein: CASSGDRSYYTF
CDR3 DNA: TGTGCCAGCAGTGGAGACAGGAGTTACTACACCTTC
clone size: -
D gene: -
V gene: TRBV27
J gene: TRBJ1-2
CDR3 length: 12

CDR3 protein: CATSRDSGAYNEQFF
CDR3 DNA: TGTGCCACCAGCAGAGATAGCGGGGCTTACAATGAGCAGTTCTTC
clone size: -
D gene: TRBD2
V gene: TRBV15
J gene: TRBJ2-1
CDR3 length: 15

CDR3 protein: CASSSSYEQYF
CDR3 DNA: TGTGCCAGCAGTTCTTCCTACGAGCAGTACTTC
clone size: -
D gene: -
V gene: TRBV5-4
J gene: TRBJ2-7
CDR3 length: 11

CDR3 protein: CASSGTGGSTEAFF
CDR3 DNA: TGCGCCAGCAGCGGAACAGGGGGCTCCACTGAAGCTTTCTTT
clone size: -
D gene: TRBD1
V gene: TRBV5-1
J gene: TRBJ1-1
CDR3 length: 14

CDR3 protein: CSASHLAGSAGQETQYF
CDR3 DNA: TGCAGTGCTAGTCATTTAGCGGGTTCGGCGGGCCAAGAGACCCAGTACTTC
clone size: -
D gene: TRBD2
V gene: TRBV20-1
J gene: TRBJ2-5
CDR3 length: 17

CDR3 protein: CASSHRQGTDTQYF
CDR3 DNA: TGTGCCAGCAGCCACCGACAGGGCACAGATACGCAGTATTTT
clone size: -
D gene: -
V gene: TRBV11-3
J gene: TRBJ2-3
CDR3 length: 14

CDR3 protein: CATSDHPQGASYNEQFF
CDR3 DNA: TGTGCCACCAGTGATCATCCACAGGGGGCCTCCTACAATGAGCAGTTCTTC
clone size: once
D gene: TRBD1
V gene: TRBV24-1
J gene: TRBJ2-1
CDR3 length: 17

CDR3 protein: CASSEARGLNTEAFF
CDR3 DNA: TGTGCCAGCAGTGAAGCAAGGGGGCTGAACACTGAAGCTTTCTTT
clone size: -
D gene: TRBD1
V gene: TRBV6-1
J gene: TRBJ1-1
CDR3 length: 15

CDR3 protein: CASSLAGATEAFF
CDR3 DNA: TGTGCCAGCAGTTTAGCAGGGGCGACTGAAGCTTTCTTT
clone size: -
D gene: -
V gene: TRBV12-3/TRBV12-4
J gene: TRBJ1-1
CDR3 length: 13

CDR3 protein: CASTLDWGTSGRNTQYF
CDR3 DNA: TGTGCCAGCACTCTAGACTGGGGGACTAGCGGGAGAAATACGCAGTATTTT
clone size: once
D gene: TRBD2
V gene: TRBV28
J gene: TRBJ2-3
CDR3 length: 17

CDR3 protein: CASSLALNPGDVIGGYTF
CDR3 DNA: TGTGCCAGCAGCTTGGCACTAAATCCAGGGGATGTGATAGGCGGCTACACCTTC
clone size: once
D gene: -
V gene: TRBV5-4
J gene: TRBJ1-2
CDR3 length: 18

CDR3 protein: CASSLGQWGELFF
CDR3 DNA: TGCGCCAGCAGCTTGGGGCAGTGGGGGGAGCTGTTTTTT
clone size: -
D gene: -
V gene: TRBV5-1
J gene: TRBJ2-2
CDR3 length: 13

CDR3 protein: CASSILAGGPFNEQFF
CDR3 DNA: TGTGCCAGTAGTATACTAGCGGGAGGGCCATTCAATGAGCAGTTCTTC
clone size: once
D gene: TRBD2
V gene: TRBV19
J gene: TRBJ2-1
CDR3 length: 16

CDR3 protein: CASSRNLPVAGAYNEQFF
CDR3 DNA: TGCGCCAGCAGCCGCAACCTTCCGGTAGCGGGAGCCTACAATGAGCAGTTCTTC
clone size: -
D gene: TRBD2
V gene: TRBV5-1
J gene: TRBJ2-1
CDR3 length: 18

CDR3 protein: CASSGRDRGYNQPQHF
CDR3 DNA: TGTGCCAGCAGTGGGAGAGACAGGGGCTACAATCAGCCCCAGCATTTT
clone size: -
D gene: TRBD1
V gene: TRBV28
J gene: TRBJ1-5
CDR3 length: 16

CDR3 protein: CSATPGQGYGYTF
CDR3 DNA: TGCAGCGCCACCCCGGGACAGGGATACGGCTACACCTTC
clone size: -
D gene: TRBD1
V gene: TRBV29-1
J gene: TRBJ1-2
CDR3 length: 13

CDR3 protein: CSASGGRALYEQFF
CDR3 DNA: TGCAGTGCTAGTGGGGGGAGGGCCCTCTATGAGCAGTTCTTC
clone size: -
D gene: TRBD2
V gene: TRBV20-1
J gene: TRBJ2-1
CDR3 length: 14

CDR3 protein: CASNSPGLAGEGELFF
CDR3 DNA: TGTGCCAGTAACTCCCCCGGACTAGCGGGAGAGGGGGAGCTGTTTTTT
clone size: -
D gene: TRBD2
V gene: TRBV19
J gene: TRBJ2-2
CDR3 length: 16

CDR3 protein: CASSATGSTEAFF
CDR3 DNA: TGTGCCAGCAGCGCGACAGGGAGCACTGAAGCTTTCTTT
clone size: -
D gene: TRBD1
V gene: TRBV2
J gene: TRBJ1-1
CDR3 length: 13

CDR3 protein: CSASTIYEQYF
CDR3 DNA: TGCAGTGCTAGCACTATTTACGAGCAGTACTTC
clone size: -
D gene: -
V gene: TRBV20-1
J gene: TRBJ2-7
CDR3 length: 11

CDR3 protein: CASHPTGGAEAFF
CDR3 DNA: TGTGCCAGCCACCCGACAGGGGGGGCTGAAGCTTTCTTT
clone size: -
D gene: TRBD1
V gene: TRBV9
J gene: TRBJ1-1
CDR3 length: 13

CDR3 protein: CASSQDPNRDRGGNEQFF
CDR3 DNA: TGCGCCAGCAGCCAAGATCCTAACCGGGACCGCGGGGGCAATGAGCAGTTCTTC
clone size: -
D gene: TRBD2
V gene: TRBV4-1
J gene: TRBJ2-1
CDR3 length: 18